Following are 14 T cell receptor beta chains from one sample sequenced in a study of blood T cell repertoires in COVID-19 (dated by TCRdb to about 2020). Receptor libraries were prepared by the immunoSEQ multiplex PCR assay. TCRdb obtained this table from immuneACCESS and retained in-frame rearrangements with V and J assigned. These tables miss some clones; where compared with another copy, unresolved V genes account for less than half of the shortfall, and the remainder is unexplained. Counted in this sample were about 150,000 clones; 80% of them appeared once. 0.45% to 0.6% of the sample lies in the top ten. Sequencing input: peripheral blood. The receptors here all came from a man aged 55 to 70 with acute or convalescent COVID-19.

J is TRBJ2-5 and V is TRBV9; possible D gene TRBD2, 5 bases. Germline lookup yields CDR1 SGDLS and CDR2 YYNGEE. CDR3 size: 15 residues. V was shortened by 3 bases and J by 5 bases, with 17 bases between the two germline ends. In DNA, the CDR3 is TGTGCCAGCAGCGCCTCGGACTTTATAGGGGAGACCCAGTACTTC. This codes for CASSASDFIGETQYF.

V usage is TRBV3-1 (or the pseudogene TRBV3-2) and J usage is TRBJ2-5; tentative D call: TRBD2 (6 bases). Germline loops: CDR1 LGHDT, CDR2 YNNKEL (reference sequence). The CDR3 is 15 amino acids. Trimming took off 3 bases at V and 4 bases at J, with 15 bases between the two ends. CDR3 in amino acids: CASSHRLGDGETQYF. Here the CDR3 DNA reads TGTGCCAGCAGCCACCGACTAGGGGACGGAGAGACCCAGTACTTC.

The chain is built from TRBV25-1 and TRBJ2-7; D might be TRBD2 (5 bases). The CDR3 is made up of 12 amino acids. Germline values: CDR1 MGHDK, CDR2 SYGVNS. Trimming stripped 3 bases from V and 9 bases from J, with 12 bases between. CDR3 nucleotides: TGTGCCAGCAGTGAGCAAGAGGGATGGCAGTACTTC. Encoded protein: CASSEQEGWQYF.

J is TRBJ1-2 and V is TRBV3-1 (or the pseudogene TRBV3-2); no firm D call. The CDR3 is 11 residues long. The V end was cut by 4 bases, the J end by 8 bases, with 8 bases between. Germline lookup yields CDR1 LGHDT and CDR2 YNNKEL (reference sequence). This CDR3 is CASSPGTGYTF. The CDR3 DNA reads TGTGCCAGCAGCCCAGGTACAGGCTACACCTTC.

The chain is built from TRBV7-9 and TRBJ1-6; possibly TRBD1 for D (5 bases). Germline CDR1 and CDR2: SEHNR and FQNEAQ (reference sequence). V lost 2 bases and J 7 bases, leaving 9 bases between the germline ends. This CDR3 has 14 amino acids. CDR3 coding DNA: TGTGCCAGCAGCTTAAGGGCAGGGAATTCACCCCTCCACTTT. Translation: CASSLRAGNSPLHF.

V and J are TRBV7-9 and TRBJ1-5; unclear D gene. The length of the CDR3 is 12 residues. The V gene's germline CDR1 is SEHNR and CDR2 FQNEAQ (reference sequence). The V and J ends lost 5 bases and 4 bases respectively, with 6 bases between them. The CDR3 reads CASSIINQPQHF. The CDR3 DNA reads TGTGCCAGCAGCATCATTAATCAGCCCCAGCATTTT.

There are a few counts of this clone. The CDR3 nucleotides read TGTGCCAGCAGCCAGGGGGGACAGGGGCGCCAAGAGACCCAGTACTTC. Protein product: CASSQGGQGRQETQYF. The V call is TRBV5-4, the J call TRBJ2-5, with 10 bases that match TRBD1. This CDR3 region has 16 residues. The V gene's germline CDR1 is SGHNT and CDR2 YYREEE (reference sequence). The J segment lost 1 base and the V segment lost 4 bases, leaving 7 bases of the junction unmatched.

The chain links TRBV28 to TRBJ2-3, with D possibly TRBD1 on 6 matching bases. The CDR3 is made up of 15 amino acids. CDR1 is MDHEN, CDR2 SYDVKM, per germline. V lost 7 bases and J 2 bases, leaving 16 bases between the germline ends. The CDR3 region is CASTATGHPTDTQYF. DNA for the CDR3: TGTGCCAGCACCGCGACGGGACACCCCACAGATACGCAGTATTTT.

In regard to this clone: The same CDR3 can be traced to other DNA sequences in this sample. CDR3 nucleotides: TGTGCCAGTAGTATCGGCAATCAGCCCCAGCATTTT. Translation: CASSIGNQPQHF. The chain is built from TRBV19 and TRBJ1-5, with D unresolved. The CDR3 is made up of 12 amino acids. CDR1 and CDR2 from the germline V gene are LNHDA and SQIVND (reference sequence). Trimming pared 3 bases from V and 2 bases from J, leaving 2 bases between.

The CDR3 bases are TGCGCCAGCAGCTTTGCGGGGCGCGCGGGTGAGCAGTTCTTC. Translation gives CASSFAGRAGEQFF. The chain recombines TRBV5-1 with TRBJ2-1, with a weak D call TRBD2 (6 bases). Deletions cut 2 bases from V and 9 bases from J, with 15 bases between. The CDR3 contains 14 residues. Germline V lookup: CDR1 SGHRS, CDR2 YFSETQ.

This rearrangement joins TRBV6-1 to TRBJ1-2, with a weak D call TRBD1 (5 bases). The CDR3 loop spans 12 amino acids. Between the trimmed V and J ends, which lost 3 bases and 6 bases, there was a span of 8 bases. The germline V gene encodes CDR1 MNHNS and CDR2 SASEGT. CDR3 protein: CASSDGGHGYTF. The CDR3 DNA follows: TGTGCCAGCAGTGACGGGGGTCATGGCTACACCTTC.

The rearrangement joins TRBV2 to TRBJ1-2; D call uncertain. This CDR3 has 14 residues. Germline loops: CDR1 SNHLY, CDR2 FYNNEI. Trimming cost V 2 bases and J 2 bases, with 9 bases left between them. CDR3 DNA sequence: TGTGCCAGCAGTGAAAATGCACAGAACTATGGCTACACCTTC. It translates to CASSENAQNYGYTF. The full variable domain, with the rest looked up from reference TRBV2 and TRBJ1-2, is EPEVTQTPSHQVTQMGQEVILRCVPISNHLYFYWYRQILGQKVEFLVSFYNNEISEKSEIFDDQFSVERPDGSNFTLKIRSTKLEDSAMYFCASSENAQNYGYTFGSGTRLTVV.

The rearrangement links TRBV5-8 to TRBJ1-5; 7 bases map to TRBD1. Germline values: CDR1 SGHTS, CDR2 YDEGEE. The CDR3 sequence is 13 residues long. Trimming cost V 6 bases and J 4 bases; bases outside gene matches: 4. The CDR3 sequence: CASNPGQNQPQHF. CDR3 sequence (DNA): TGTGCCAGCAACCCGGGACAGAATCAGCCCCAGCATTTT. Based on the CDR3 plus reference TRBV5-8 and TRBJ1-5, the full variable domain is EAGVTQSPTHLIKTRGQQATLRCSPISGHTSVYWYQQALGLGLQFLLWYDEGEERNRGNFPPRFSGRQFPNYSSELNVNALELEDSALYLCASNPGQNQPQHFGDGTRLSIL.

CDR3 DNA sequence: TGTGCCAGCAGCTTAGCCACTAGCGGGAGAGGGAATGAGCAGTTCTTC. This gives the protein CASSLATSGRGNEQFF. V gene TRBV11-2 combines with J gene TRBJ2-1; TRBD2 aligns across 11 bases. Germline values: CDR1 SGHAT, CDR2 FQNNGV. CDR3 length: 16 amino acids. Germline trimming cut 1 base from V and 7 bases from J; bases unmatched to any gene: 6. Full variable domain (rest looked up from reference TRBV11-2 and TRBJ2-1): EAGVAQSPRYKIIEKRQSVAFWCNPISGHATLYWYQQILGQGPKLLIQFQNNGVVDDSQLPKDRFSAERLKGVDSTLKIQPAKLEDSAVYLCASSLATSGRGNEQFFGPGTRLTVL.